The TCR beta chain under discussion was sequenced for a study of blood T cell repertoires in COVID-19. Whole-study context: Spain, Italy and the United States supplied samples that represented acute and convalescent COVID-19. T cells, B-cell-depleted T cells, or PBMCs provided the cDNA or gDNA that served as material.

Original processing methods: Nucleated cell number was recorded as an estimate derived from reference gene primer amplification. Clones were sequenced by immunoSEQ multiplex PCR, and TCRdb holds only the in-frame ones, with some missing. From that table come the V and J calls and clone size; the DNA was used to work out D and trimming. The sample lists about 200,000 clones, 80% to 90% occurring once. CDR1 and CDR2 (germline): SGHNT, YYREEE (reference sequence). V was clipped by 0 bases and J by 3 bases, with 18 bases between them. This CDR3 comprises 17 residues. Sequencing was done on a sample of peripheral blood. The V and J genes are TRBV5-4 and TRBJ2-5, with TRBD1 as a possible D gene (6 bases). The TCR was taken from a man aged 45-65 years with active or convalescent COVID-19. The CDR3 DNA is TGTGCCAGCAGCTTGGCTCTCTCGGCAGGGGCCAAAGAGACCCAGTACTTC. Protein product: CASSLALSAGAKETQYF.